These T cell receptor beta chains were read from a single sample in a study of blood T cell repertoires in COVID-19. The method was immunoSEQ multiplex PCR; TCRdb's version includes in-frame clones alone and lacks a portion of them. In the table there are 55,000 to 80,000 clones, roughly 76% of which are singletons. The specimen was peripheral blood. The receptor source for this set is a human donor in a cohort sampled during active COVID-19. Both conserved end residues are part of each CDR3.

v_gene	len	j_gene	CDR3aa
TRBV7-3	18	TRBJ2-2	CASSRSGTGGSRAGELFF
TRBV6-1	16	TRBJ1-4	CASSEALTGRSEKLFF
TRBV7-6	15	TRBJ2-3	CASSLSAGPTDTQYF
TRBV6-5	12	TRBJ2-3	CASRAGVDTQYF
TRBV5-1	16	TRBJ2-1	CASSWEQLRGNGEQFF
TRBV18	16	TRBJ2-7	CASRGQGLAGGNEQYF
TRBV9	22	TRBJ2-3	CASSVATPTTGLAGENTDTQYF
TRBV14	17	TRBJ2-4	CASSHNSPLGAKNIQYF
TRBV4-2	15	TRBJ2-1	CASSQEGQGYNEQFF
TRBV30	15	TRBJ1-6	CAWSARGNYNSPLHF
TRBV2	16	TRBJ1-5	CASSRWGQGADQPQHF
TRBV6-5	13	TRBJ1-1	CARNAGGRTEAFF
TRBV4-2	17	TRBJ2-2	CASSQDWSGGYTGELFF
TRBV6-2/TRBV6-3	13	TRBJ1-2	CASSMTHRYGYTF
TRBV2	16	TRBJ2-7	CASSEGQGRTSRGQYF
TRBV28	17	TRBJ1-4	CASSLGPGRGTNEKLFF
TRBV27	15	TRBJ1-3	CASSPRTGVGNTIYF
TRBV7-8	18	TRBJ2-7	CASSLDSGSGGLTYEQYF
TRBV19	14	TRBJ2-7	CASSTRGQGTEQYF
TRBV5-1	14	TRBJ1-1	CASSLGSGGTEAFF
TRBV5-1	14	TRBJ2-1	CASSRGLAGIEQFF
TRBV7-2	14	TRBJ2-3	CASSLGPTTDTQYF
TRBV10-3	15	TRBJ2-3	CAISDPSLSPDTQYF
TRBV5-4	14	TRBJ2-5	CASSWGGEQETQYF
TRBV9	15	TRBJ2-3	CASSWGGVDTDTQYF
TRBV30	15	TRBJ1-2	CAWSNAGTGDFGYTF
TRBV19	13	TRBJ1-2	CASSIETFYGYTF
TRBV2	14	TRBJ1-5	CASSQDLANQPQHF
TRBV12-1	15	TRBJ1-5	CASSRGRISDQPQHF
TRBV6-5	14	TRBJ1-6	CASSTSGQGLILHF
TRBV6-1	11	TRBJ2-5	CASSDSVTQYF